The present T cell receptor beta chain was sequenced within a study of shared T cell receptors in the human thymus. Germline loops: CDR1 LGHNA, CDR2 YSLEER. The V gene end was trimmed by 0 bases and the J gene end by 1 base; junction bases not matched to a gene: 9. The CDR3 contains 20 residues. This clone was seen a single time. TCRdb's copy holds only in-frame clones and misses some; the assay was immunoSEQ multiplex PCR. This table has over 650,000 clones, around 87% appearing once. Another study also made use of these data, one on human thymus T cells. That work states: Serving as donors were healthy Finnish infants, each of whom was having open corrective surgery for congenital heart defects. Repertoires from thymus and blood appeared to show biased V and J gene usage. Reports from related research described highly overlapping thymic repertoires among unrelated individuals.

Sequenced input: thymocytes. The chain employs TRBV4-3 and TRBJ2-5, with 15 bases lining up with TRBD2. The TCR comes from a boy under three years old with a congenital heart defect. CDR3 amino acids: CASSQEKRTSGRAGQETQYF. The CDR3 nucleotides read TGCGCCAGCAGCCAAGAAAAGAGGACTAGCGGGAGGGCCGGCCAAGAGACCCAGTACTTC.